This passage covers 16 T cell receptor beta chains from one sample sequenced in a study of T cell repertoires in cytomegalovirus infection. A single record per CDR3 protein comes from TCRdb applying MiXCR to the reads. The repertoire holds some 800,000 distinct CDR3 sequences, 29% seen once, with 13% in the top ten. Their antigens remain unidentified. This specimen was cultured CD8+ T cells from PBMCs, taken from culture after CMV antigen stimulation. All receptors derive from a human donor in good health (CMV status not recorded). Some clones in this sample may be carry-over from other donors' samples.

V and J are TRBV10-3 and TRBJ2-7, with a possible D match to TRBD2 (6 bases). This CDR3 spans 17 amino acids. Trimming left V 3 bases short and J 0 bases short, with 18 bases between. The germline gives CDR1 ENHRY, CDR2 SYGVKD. CDR3 in amino acids: CAISEDPGLSSSYEQYF. In DNA form, the CDR3 reads TGTGCCATCAGTGAAGACCCGGGACTGTCGAGCTCCTACGAGCAGTACTTC.

This chain links TRBV12-5 with TRBJ2-1, with D perhaps TRBD1 (5 bases). This CDR3 has 17 amino acids. V dropped 3 bases and J dropped 9 bases, with 24 bases sitting between them. In germline, CDR1 is LGHNT, CDR2 FRNRAP. CDR3 nucleotide sequence: TGTGCTAGTGGTTTCAGCCTAGATCAGGGCCATGAATCTGAGCAGTTCTTC. Residues: CASGFSLDQGHESEQFF.

The chain carries TRBV27 and TRBJ2-5; the D gene could be TRBD1 or TRBD2 (5 bases each). This CDR3 is 14 amino acids long. The V end was cut by 5 bases, the J end by 5 bases, with 15 bases between. Looked up from germline, CDR1 is MNHEY and CDR2 is SMNVEV (reference sequence). CDR3 coding DNA: TGTGCCAGCAGTGCCCCGGGATGGGGGGAGACCCAGTACTTC. Residues: CASSAPGWGETQYF.

On this clonotype itself: A read error may explain this, as a much larger clone is one base away. This sequence joins TRBV6-2 or TRBV6-3 and TRBJ1-5; no firm D call. The CDR3 loop spans 15 amino acids. Germline lookup yields CDR1 MNHEY and CDR2 SVGEGT. With 3 bases removed from V and 3 bases from J, the gap between germline ends came to 12 bases. The CDR3 region is CASSYGGFNNQPQHF. CDR3 in DNA: TGTGCCAGCAGTTATGGAGGTTTTAACAATCAGCCCCAGCATTTT.

This clonotype was counted at least ten times. V gene TRBV7-6 combines with J gene TRBJ2-3, with a tentative D call TRBD1 (5 bases). The germline gives CDR1 SGHVS, CDR2 FNYEAQ. CDR3 length equals 16 residues. V was clipped by 2 bases and J by 0 bases, with 12 bases between them. CDR3 residues: CASSLSRGSSTDTQYF. The DNA for the CDR3 is TGTGCCAGCAGCTTAAGTAGGGGCTCTAGCACAGATACGCAGTATTTT.

In DNA, the CDR3 is TGTGCCAGCAGTGACGGACAGGGGATCAATTCACCCCTCCACTTT. The encoded protein is CASSDGQGINSPLHF. V usage is TRBV5-5 and J usage is TRBJ1-6, with TRBD1 matching over 9 bases. Germline CDR1 is SGHKS and CDR2 is YYEKEE (reference sequence). Losses at the gene ends were 5 bases for V and 7 bases for J; bases not matched to a gene: 7. The CDR3 totals 15 residues. The full variable domain, rest sourced from reference TRBV5-5 and TRBJ1-6, is DAGVTQSPTHLIKTRGQQVTLRCSPISGHKSVSWYQQVLGQGPQFIFQYYEKEERGRGNFPDRFSARQFPNYSSELNVNALLLGDSALYLCASSDGQGINSPLHFGNGTRLTVT.

CDR3 amino acids: CASSLVGGEYEQYF. The DNA of the CDR3 is TGTGCCAGCAGCTTAGTGGGCGGGGAATACGAGCAGTACTTC. The V gene is TRBV7-9, the J gene TRBJ2-7, with D maybe TRBD2 (6 bases). This CDR3 contains 14 residues. V lost 1 base and J lost 4, with 11 bases in between. The V gene's germline CDR1 is SEHNR and CDR2 FQNEAQ (reference sequence).

The genes are TRBV10-3 and TRBJ1-3; D uncertain. Deletions cut 0 bases from V and 3 bases from J, with 3 bases between. The CDR3 totals 13 residues. Germline values: CDR1 ENHRY, CDR2 SYGVKD. The CDR3: CAISESSGNTIYF. The CDR3 DNA sequence: TGTGCCATCAGTGAGTCAAGTGGAAACACCATATATTTT.

There are many counts of this clonotype. The chain carries TRBV7-8 and TRBJ2-2; 14 bases map to TRBD2. Germline assignment: CDR1 SGHVS and CDR2 FQNEAQ. This CDR3 spans 18 amino acids. J lost 5 bases, V lost 4 bases, and 9 bases had no gene match. The CDR3 sequence is CASSSMTSGGAWTGELFF. The CDR3 nucleotides read TGTGCCAGCAGCTCCATGACTAGCGGGGGGGCATGGACCGGGGAGCTGTTTTTT.

This clonotype was recorded once. The CDR3 loop is CASSPGTSVDIQYF. For the CDR3, the DNA is TGTGCCAGCAGCCCCGGGACTAGCGTAGACATTCAGTACTTC. The chain employs TRBV27 and TRBJ2-4, with TRBD2 matching 10 bases. V lost 6 bases, J lost 8 bases, and 7 bases stayed unmatched. This CDR3 contains 14 residues. Germline V gene lookup returns CDR1 MNHEY and CDR2 SMNVEV (reference sequence).

V and J are TRBV6-5 and TRBJ2-1, with a weak D call TRBD2 (6 bases). The V and J ends lost 2 bases and 9 bases respectively, with 11 bases between them. This CDR3 region has 13 residues. The V gene's germline CDR1 is MNHEY and CDR2 SVGAGI. CDR3 sequence (DNA): TGTGCCAGCAGTTACCCCAACGGGGGTGAGCAGTTCTTC. Its translation: CASSYPNGGEQFF.

The V gene is TRBV6-2 or TRBV6-3, the J gene TRBJ2-3; unclear D gene. V was pared by 4 bases and J by 4 bases, with 12 bases between. This CDR3 region has 14 residues. The V gene's germline CDR1 is MNHEY and CDR2 SVGEGT. CDR3 bases: TGTGCCAGCAGTTCTGCAATTGGGTCAGATACGCAGTATTTT. Amino acids: CASSSAIGSDTQYF.

V gene TRBV4-1 combines with J gene TRBJ2-4; D is ambiguous. The CDR3 is 12 amino acids. Trimming removed 4 bases from V and 6 bases from J, with 7 bases in between. Germline V CDR1 and CDR2: MGHRA, YSYEKL. CDR3 region: CASSPDLNIQYF. The CDR3 nucleotides are TGCGCCAGCAGCCCCGATCTAAACATTCAGTACTTC.

V is TRBV27 and J is TRBJ2-5; D call uncertain. Trimming removed 3 bases at V and 0 bases at J, with 8 bases between. Germline V gene sequence: CDR1 MNHEY, CDR2 SMNVEV (reference sequence). This CDR3 has 14 residues. The CDR3 loop reads CASSFIGDQETQYF. In DNA form, the CDR3 reads TGTGCCAGCAGTTTCATAGGAGACCAAGAGACCCAGTACTTC.

The V gene is TRBV27, the J gene TRBJ2-7; tentatively, D is TRBD1 (6 bases). CDR3 length equals 16 residues. V gave up 2 bases and J gave up 1 base, with 15 bases separating them. The germline V gene has CDR1 MNHEY and CDR2 SMNVEV (reference sequence). DNA for the CDR3: TGTGCCAGCAGTTTAAACAGGCAGGGGATTTCCTACGAGCAGTACTTC. Protein: CASSLNRQGISYEQYF.

This chain uses TRBV7-9 with TRBJ1-2; D call uncertain. CDR1 SEHNR and CDR2 FQNEAQ come from the germline V gene (reference sequence). The CDR3 covers 12 residues. Trimming stripped 5 bases from V and 8 bases from J, with 12 bases between. This chain's CDR3 is CASSPPLGGYTF. DNA of the CDR3: TGTGCCAGCAGCCCCCCGTTGGGAGGCTACACCTTC.